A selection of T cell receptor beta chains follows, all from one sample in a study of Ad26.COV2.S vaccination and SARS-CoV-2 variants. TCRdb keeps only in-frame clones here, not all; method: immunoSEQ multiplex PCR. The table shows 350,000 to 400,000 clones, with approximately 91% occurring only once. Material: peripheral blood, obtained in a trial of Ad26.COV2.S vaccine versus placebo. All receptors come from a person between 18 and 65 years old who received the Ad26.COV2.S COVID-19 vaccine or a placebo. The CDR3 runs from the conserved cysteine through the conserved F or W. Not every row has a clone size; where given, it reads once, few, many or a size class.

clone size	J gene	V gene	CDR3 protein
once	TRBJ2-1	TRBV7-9	CASSFSSGGPYNEQFF
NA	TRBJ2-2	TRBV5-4	CASSAPPGTGNTGELFF
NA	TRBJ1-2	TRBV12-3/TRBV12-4	CASSLYREYGYTF
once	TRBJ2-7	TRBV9	CASSVGGGSPFYEQYF
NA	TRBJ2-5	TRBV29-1	CSVEARASGGSYQETQYF
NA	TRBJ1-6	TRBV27	CASSGGQGPILHF
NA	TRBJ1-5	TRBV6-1	CASSEKGSYPRDQPQHF
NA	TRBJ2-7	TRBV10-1	CASSPGQGSNEQYF
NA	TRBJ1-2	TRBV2	CASSEDRDYGYTF
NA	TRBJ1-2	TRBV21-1	CASNKGGLWAGYTF
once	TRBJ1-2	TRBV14	CASSPWTNYGYTF
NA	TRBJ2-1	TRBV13	CASSLSPRTGSSYNEQFF
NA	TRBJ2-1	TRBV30	CAWSGTSGPQFF
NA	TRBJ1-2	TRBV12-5	CASGLVVTREGNYGYTF
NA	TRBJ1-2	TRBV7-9	CASSLHLGQAAYGYTF
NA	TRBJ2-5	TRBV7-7	CASSPGTSGQETQYF
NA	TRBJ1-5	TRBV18	CASSPGQVVGRPQHF
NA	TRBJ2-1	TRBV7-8	CASSLDRAGDNEQFF
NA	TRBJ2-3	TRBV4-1	CASSPLSGGRSSTDTQYF
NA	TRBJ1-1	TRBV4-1	CASSQEYRDTEAFF
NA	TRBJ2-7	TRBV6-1	CASSEWGPSTEQYF
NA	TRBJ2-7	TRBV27	CASSLRESGTGIYEQYF
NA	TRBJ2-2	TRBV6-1	CASSDAHRGHTGELFF
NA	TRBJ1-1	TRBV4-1	CASSQEPGTGGKNTEAFF
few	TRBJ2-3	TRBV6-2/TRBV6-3	CASSYRTLETDTQYF
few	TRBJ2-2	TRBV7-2	CASGGGGAAGELFF
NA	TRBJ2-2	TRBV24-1	CATSGGQENTGELFF
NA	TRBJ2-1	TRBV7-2	CASSPLFSEQFF
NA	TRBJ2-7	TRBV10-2	CASSEIRAFGQYF
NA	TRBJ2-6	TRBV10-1	CASSAGSGANVLTF
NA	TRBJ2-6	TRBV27	CASSSTGTFYSGANVLTF
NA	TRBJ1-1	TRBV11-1	CASRDRGANTEAFF
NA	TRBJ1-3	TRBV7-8	CASSFPTRVGNTIYF
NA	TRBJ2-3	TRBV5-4	CASSLGRGGQDTQYF
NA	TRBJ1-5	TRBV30	CAWSKGSISNQPQHF
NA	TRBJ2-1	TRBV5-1	CASSPAAAYNEQFF
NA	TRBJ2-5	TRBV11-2	CASSSRLGAGETQYF
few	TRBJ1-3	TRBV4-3	CASSQDLTGDGNTIYF
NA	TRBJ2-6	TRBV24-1	CATSDFGTGGPGANVLTF
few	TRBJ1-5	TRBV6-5	CASSSRGSNQPQHF
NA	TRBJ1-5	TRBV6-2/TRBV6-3	CASSYLRGRNQPQHF
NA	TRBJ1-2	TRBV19	CASSASVTGGEGYTF
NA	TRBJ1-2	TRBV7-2	CASSLTRGGTGPAGYTF
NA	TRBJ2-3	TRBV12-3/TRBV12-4	CASRTLLADTQYF
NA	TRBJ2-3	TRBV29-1	CSVEDSGGWADTQYF
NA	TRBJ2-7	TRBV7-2	CASSLVAGATYEQYF
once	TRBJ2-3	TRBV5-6	CASSLDLGGGLTDTQYF
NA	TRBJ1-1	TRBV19	CASSNTAGFAFGAFF
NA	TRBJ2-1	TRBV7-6	CASSLVWGDEQFF
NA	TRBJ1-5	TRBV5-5	CASSLGGGSNQPQHF
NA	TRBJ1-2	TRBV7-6	CASSPGQFYGYTF
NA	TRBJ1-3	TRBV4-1	CASSQGLQASLGNTIYF
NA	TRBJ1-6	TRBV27	CASSLSGSNSPLHF
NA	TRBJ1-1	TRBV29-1	CSVAYAGNTEAFF
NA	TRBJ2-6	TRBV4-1	CASSQPIRQGNTGANVLTF